This TCR beta chain was captured in a study of blood T cell repertoires in COVID-19. Study at large: Sources were T cells, B-cell-depleted T cells, or PBMCs; the material itself was cDNA or gDNA.

TCRdb keeps only in-frame clones here, not all; method: immunoSEQ multiplex PCR. The profile shows about 46,000 clones, 87% of them singletons. CDR3 length: 11 residues. The V gene's germline CDR1 is SNHLY and CDR2 FYNNEI. Regarding this clone: At one end the junction does not follow the germline gene, possibly because of a read error. The sample contains more than one DNA sequence encoding this CDR3.

The clonotype originates from a human donor in a cohort sampled during active COVID-19. The gene calls are TRBV2 and TRBJ1-1; D remains unclear. The sample taken for sequencing was peripheral blood. The CDR3 sequence: CASSEGLEAFF. CDR3 in DNA: TGTGCCAGCAGCGAAGGGCTTGAAGCTTTCTTT.